In its sample, the clone carrying this T cell receptor (beta chain) was seen a few times. Antigen: not known. The data belong to a study of cytomegalovirus exposure and HLA in healthy donors. Both 60 Vbeta primers and 13 Jbeta primers went into the PCR. TCRdb's copy holds only in-frame clones and misses some; the assay was immunoSEQ multiplex PCR. The sample shows roughly 77,000 clones, approximately 61% of them seen only once. In germline, CDR1 is MNHEY, CDR2 SMNVEV (reference sequence). This CDR3 is 15 amino acids long. V lost 6 bases, J lost 2 bases, and 10 bases stayed unmatched. Findings and caveats of the study: Sequencing likely produced, as an artifact, a cluster of highly shared sequence variants.

The TCR was taken from a woman in her forties or fifties in good health and CMV-seropositive. Sequencing input: PBMCs. The chain is built from TRBV27 and TRBJ2-7; 7 nucleotides agree with TRBD1. DNA for the CDR3: TGTGCCAGCAGCAACCTACAGGGGTTTCCCTACGAGCAGTACTTC. This codes for CASSNLQGFPYEQYF.